This TCR beta chain was sequenced during a study of blood T cell repertoires in COVID-19. Study summary: Sample material is recorded as cDNA or gDNA derived from T cells, B-cell-depleted T cells, or PBMCs.

How the authors handled the data: It was from reference gene primer amplification that nucleated cell counts were estimated. Method: immunoSEQ multiplex PCR; TCRdb's copy keeps in-frame clones and lacks some. From that table come the V and J calls and clone size; the DNA was used to work out D and trimming. Of tens of thousands of clones listed, about four fifths were seen once; the top ten hold around 4.9%. Germline-derived CDR1 and CDR2 are KGHDR and SFDVKD. The ends lost 8 bases at V and 2 bases at J; junction bases unmatched: 9. This CDR3 region has 15 residues. The receptor was isolated from a human donor in a cohort sampled during active COVID-19. This chain uses TRBV24-1 with TRBJ2-5; 8 bases are shared with TRBD2. Sequencing was carried out using peripheral blood. CDR3 coding DNA: TGTGCCACCACACGGACGCCGGGGGGGCAAGAGACCCAGTACTTC. Translation gives CATTRTPGGQETQYF.